Presented here are 8 T cell receptor beta chains from one specimen sequenced in a study of blood T cell repertoires in COVID-19. Clones were read by immunoSEQ multiplex PCR, and TCRdb kept only the in-frame ones, dropping some. The sample contains some 55,000 clones, 90% of which appear only once. The sequenced sample consisted of peripheral blood. These TCRs come from a human donor in a cohort sampled during active COVID-19.

The rearrangement links TRBV14 to TRBJ2-1; 12 bases fit TRBD1. The CDR3 length is 16 residues. CDR1 and CDR2 (germline): SGHDN, FVKESK. V lost 4 bases and J lost 10; bases outside the gene matches: 11. CDR3 DNA sequence: TGTGCCAGCAGCCGCGGAGGGGACAGGGGGCTCGAAGAGCAGTTCTTC. Translated: CASSRGGDRGLEEQFF. Together with reference TRBV14 and TRBJ2-1, the CDR3 gives the full variable domain: EAGVTQFPSHSVIEKGQTVTLRCDPISGHDNLYWYRRVMGKEIKFLLHFVKESKQDESGMPNNRFLAERTGGTYSTLKVQPAELEDSGVYFCASSRGGDRGLEEQFFGPGTRLTVL.

The chain combines TRBV25-1 with TRBJ2-5; D is perhaps TRBD1 (6 bases). V lost 4 bases to trimming and J lost 4 bases, with 10 bases between them. CDR3 length equals 13 residues. Germline V lookup: CDR1 MGHDK, CDR2 SYGVNS. The CDR3 nucleotides read TGTGCCAGCAGTGGCTGGACAGTAGAGACCCAGTACTTC. It encodes CASSGWTVETQYF. Combining the CDR3 with reference TRBV25-1 and TRBJ2-5 gives the whole variable domain EADIYQTPRYLVIGTGKKITLECSQTMGHDKMYWYQQDPGMELHLIHYSYGVNSTEKGDLSSESTVSRIRTEHFPLTLESARPSHTSQYLCASSGWTVETQYFGPGTRLLVL.

The V gene is TRBV10-2, the J gene TRBJ1-2; possibly TRBD1 for D (6 bases). Germline-derived CDR1 and CDR2 are WSHSY and SAAADI. CDR3 length: 17 amino acids. V was shortened by 3 bases and J by 3 bases, with 20 bases between the two germline ends. This CDR3 is CASSDRAGAIDDYGYTF. The DNA of the CDR3 is TGCGCCAGCAGTGACCGGGCAGGGGCGATAGACGACTATGGCTACACCTTC.

This chain links TRBV3-1 (or the pseudogene TRBV3-2) with TRBJ2-3; D is perhaps TRBD1 (5 bases). V dropped 4 bases and J dropped 2 bases, with 13 bases sitting between them. The CDR3 is 15 residues long. CDR1 and CDR2 from the germline V gene are LGHDT and YNNKEL (reference sequence). The CDR3 reads CASSPRQKNTDTQYF. The CDR3 nucleotides are TGTGCCAGCAGCCCGAGACAGAAAAACACAGATACGCAGTATTTT.

The rearrangement uses TRBV5-4 and TRBJ2-3, with D perhaps TRBD2 (6 bases). Looked up from germline, CDR1 is SGHNT and CDR2 is YYREEE (reference sequence). The ends were cut back, 0 bases at V and 0 bases at J, with 11 bases in the middle. The CDR3 covers 16 residues. The CDR3 region has the DNA TGTGCCAGCAGCTTGGATGCGGGGTCTAGCACAGATACGCAGTATTTT. Translation: CASSLDAGSSTDTQYF.

The chain links TRBV19 to TRBJ2-1; unclear D gene. V lost 7 bases and J lost 1, with 8 bases in between. This CDR3 region has 13 residues. Germline lookup yields CDR1 LNHDA and CDR2 SQIVND (reference sequence). CDR3 sequence (DNA): TGTGCCAGTAATGACATTTCCTACAATGAGCAGTTCTTC. Amino acid sequence: CASNDISYNEQFF. The full variable domain, completed using reference TRBV19 and TRBJ2-1, is DGGITQSPKYLFRKEGQNVTLSCEQNLNHDAMYWYRQDPGQGLRLIYYSQIVNDFQKGDIAEGYSVSREKKESFPLTVTSAQKNPTAFYLCASNDISYNEQFFGPGTRLTVL.

The chain is built from TRBV3-1 (or the pseudogene TRBV3-2) and TRBJ1-5; TRBD1 aligns across 9 bases. V gave up 4 bases and J gave up 6 bases; unmatched junction bases: 7. Germline CDR1 is LGHDT and CDR2 is YNNKEL (reference sequence). This CDR3 has 15 amino acids. The CDR3 region has the DNA TGTGCCAGCAGCCCTCGGGACAGGGAAGGTCAGCCCCAGCATTTT. Translated: CASSPRDREGQPQHF.

This rearrangement joins TRBV5-1 to TRBJ1-2; 7 nucleotides line up with TRBD1. The CDR3 consists of 18 residues. Losses at the gene ends were 0 bases for V and 6 bases for J; bases not matched to a gene: 17. Germline lookup yields CDR1 SGHRS and CDR2 YFSETQ. The CDR3 nucleotides are TGCGCCAGCAGCTTGGCCTCTTGGGGGAAACAGGGGCCCAATGGCTACACCTTC. Translated, it gives CASSLASWGKQGPNGYTF.